This record covers a single TCR beta chain. Its antigen is not identified. Germline V gene data show CDR1 as SGDLS and CDR2 as YYNGEE. V shed 0 bases and J shed 7 bases, with 11 bases lying between them. The CDR3 loop spans 15 amino acids. The sample originates from a study of T cell responses to AZD1222 COVID-19 vaccine. Sequenced by immunoSEQ multiplex PCR; TCRdb stores in-frame clones only, minus some. The repertoire holds some 150,000 clones, with 94% as singletons. Study-wide points: There were mostly white British donors and more females than males, and clonal diversity was possibly underestimated.

The sequence was obtained from an adult in good health. The chain uses TRBV9 and TRBJ1-6, with D tentatively TRBD1 (5 bases). Specimen: peripheral blood, collected on day 0 of AZD1222 vaccination. The CDR3 sequence: CASSVDEAGNSPLHF. The CDR3 bases are TGTGCCAGCAGCGTAGACGAGGCAGGGAATTCACCCCTCCACTTT. Filled out from reference TRBV9 and TRBJ1-6, the complete variable domain reads DSGVTQTPKHLITATGQRVTLRCSPRSGDLSVYWYQQSLDQGLQFLIQYYNGEERAKGNILERFSAQQFPDLHSELNLSSLELGDSALYFCASSVDEAGNSPLHFGNGTRLTVT.